Presented here are 5 T cell receptor beta chains from one specimen sequenced in a study of blood T cell repertoires in COVID-19. Repertoires were generated with immunoSEQ multiplex PCR, while TCRdb's copy carries only in-frame clones and drops some. The data show approximately 350,000 clones, approximately 92% seen once. The sequencing sample was made of PBMCs or T cells enriched from blood (not recorded which). The receptors originated from a man aged 18 to 30 who had recovered from COVID-19.

The chain joins TRBV5-4 to TRBJ1-1; 9 nucleotides line up with TRBD1. Germline CDR1 reads SGHNT; CDR2 reads YYREEE (reference sequence). The length of the CDR3 is 14 residues. The V segment lost 0 bases and the J segment 5 bases; nucleotides outside the gene matches: 2. CDR3 protein: CASSLGTGVTEAFF. The CDR3 DNA sequence: TGTGCCAGCAGCTTGGGGACAGGGGTTACTGAAGCTTTCTTT.

The rearrangement uses TRBV6-5 and TRBJ1-1; D not resolved. Trimming pared 5 bases from V and 0 bases from J, leaving 7 bases between. Germline V gives CDR1 MNHEY, CDR2 SVGAGI. This CDR3 contains 13 residues. The CDR3: CASSPQVNTEAFF. The CDR3 DNA follows: TGTGCCAGCAGTCCCCAGGTGAACACTGAAGCTTTCTTT.

The chain links TRBV18 to TRBJ1-6; 11 bases are a match to TRBD1. The CDR3 sequence is 14 residues long. In germline, CDR1 is KGHSH, CDR2 LQKENI. Trimming cost V 4 bases and J 11 bases; bases outside gene matches: 4. DNA for the CDR3: TGTGCCAGCTCACAGGGACAGGGGGACACACCCCTCCACTTT. Amino acids: CASSQGQGDTPLHF.

This chain links TRBV5-4 with TRBJ2-1; maybe TRBD2 (6 bases). The CDR3 is made up of 15 amino acids. CDR1 is SGHNT and CDR2 is YYREEE in the germline V gene (reference sequence). V lost 4 bases, J lost 4 bases, and 15 bases lay in between. In DNA form, the CDR3 reads TGTGCCAGCAGCGTCCGGGCTAGCGTGTACAATGAGCAGTTCTTC. This sequence encodes CASSVRASVYNEQFF.

Written as DNA, the CDR3 is TGCGCCAGCAGCCAAGCTTCCTCCACAGATACGCAGTATTTT. It yields the protein CASSQASSTDTQYF. This chain connects TRBV4-3 to TRBJ2-3; no clear D gene. Trimming removed 1 base from V and 2 bases from J, with 7 bases in between. CDR1 is LGHNA, CDR2 YSLEER, per germline. The CDR3 sequence is 14 residues long.